The T cell receptor beta chain under discussion was sequenced for a study of shared clonotypes between healthy human individuals (dated by TCRdb to the early 2020s). The study in broad terms: A couple of women and three men aged 18 to 49 years were included in the cohort. Per donor, three plates each were used for CD4 naive and CD4 memory, two for CD8 naive, and one for CD8 memory. To estimate repertoire size and how much clonotypes are shared between individuals, the study performed deep sequencing of blood TCR repertoires from about five healthy adults. Libraries were prepared and TCR repertoires were sequenced by different laboratories using diverse techniques, in order to increase sequencing depth and limit assay-specific biases. Per donor, leukapheresis produced somewhere between about 0.8 and 9.5 billion PBMCs. Here is what the overall study found, with its caveats: Estimated clonotype richness was generally larger for naive than for memory subsets. Because the study included only a small number of donors, the genetic and exposure-history diversity represented was limited. Compared with non-shared clonotypes, clonotypes shared by all four sorted-subset donors had higher generation probabilities. Across four donors, approximately 4.6% of naive CD4, more than 3% of naive CD8, under 2.5% of memory CD4, and approximately 0.4% of memory CD8 clonotypes were shared. Based on pairwise subsampling, the degree of clonotype sharing among donors was expected to be affected by sequencing depth. Only blood was sampled, and tissue TCR repertoires likely differ from those in blood. Rarefaction of sorted-subset datasets indicated incomplete sequencing despite the large sequencing depth.

Using the deep immunoSEQ assay, TCR CDR3 regions were amplified from genomic DNA by multiplex PCR. Extracted genomic DNA from each cell subset was distributed evenly across all wells of several immunoSEQ 96-well plates, and each plate was treated as a replicate. For sorted subsets, roughly 200 ng of genomic DNA, equivalent to tens of thousands of T cell genomes, went into each replicate PCR. Purified libraries were measured with a Qubit 3.0 fluorometer, size-checked on a Bioanalyzer 2100, and measured again with the KAPA Library Quantification kit. A separate single-read 150-cycle Illumina NextSeq 550 flow cell was used to sequence each immunoSEQ 96-well plate. Concerning the study's data processing: Because the immunoSEQ output held only junctional sequences and lacked quality scores, the filtering could not match the filtering applied to full-length reads. To assign V/J genes and CDR3, sequences were annotated using PyIR, a Python wrapper for IgBLAST v1.9, with IMGT germline references. Reads with weak V/J assignments (E-value above 1e-6), missing CDR3, stop codons, out-of-frame junctions, or ambiguous translated residues were removed. A V3J clonotype was defined by an identical inferred V gene, J gene, and CDR3 amino acid sequence. The percentage overlap between two repertoires was calculated by dividing the number of shared unique clonotypes by the size of the smaller repertoire. RTK rarefaction, the Chao1 estimator, and Recon v2.1 estimates of unobserved clonotypes were used to assess repertoire richness. Generation probabilities for all TCRbeta clonotypes obtained by the gDNA method from several donors were computed using OLGA. This immuneACCESS table, as held by TCRdb, lists in-frame sequences with V and J called but not all clones. Of the missing ones, under half trace to an unresolved V gene in checked studies; the others have no known cause. That table gives V, J and clone size, and the DNA gave D and trimming. The sample profile shows over a million clones; about 75% of them were found once. The top ten clones comprise approximately 1.5% of the sample.

Donors were healthy HIV-negative adults with no recently reported acute infections or vaccinations. Only Caucasian adults living in Nashville, Tennessee, USA were represented among the donors. CD4+ T cells were enriched by magnetic negative selection, after which naive cells were positively selected on CD45RA and the negative fraction was taken as the memory subset. Blood was collected by leukapheresis, and PBMCs were isolated by Ficoll-Histopaque density gradient centrifugation and then cryopreserved in liquid nitrogen vapor phase. Purity and quantity of every magnetically sorted T cell population were checked by analytical flow cytometry. Genomic DNA was isolated from every sorted fraction and measured by UV absorbance on a Nanodrop 2000c. Reading from cysteine to phenylalanine, the CDR3 counts 16 amino acids. This entry keeps only the CDR3 DNA: 48 bases, framed from base 1. The junction shows trimming of 3 bases on V and 0 bases on J, plus 12 bases between the germline ends. According to the germline V gene (reference sequence), CDR1 reads SEHNR and CDR2 reads FQNEAQ.

A note on this clone: Its antigen is still unknown. Within one base of it there is no much larger clone, and no base qualities were kept.

This sequence was found in a man aged 18 to 30 in good health. The specimen was memory CD4+ T cells sorted from blood. Per the publication, the cell subset or site label means: CD45RA-negative fraction. The chain is assembled from TRBV7-9 and TRBJ1-3, with a weak D call of TRBD1 (6 bases match). For the CDR3, the sequence is CASSLERQASGNTIYF. Read as DNA, the sequence is TGTGCCAGCAGCTTGGAGAGACAGGCCTCTGGAAACACCATATATTTT. With the rest looked up from the reference TRBV7-9 and TRBJ1-3 genes rather than sequenced, the full variable domain is DTGVSQNPRHKITKRGQNVTFRCDPISEHNRLYWYRQTLGQGPEFLTYFQNEAQLEKSRLLSDRFSAERPKGSFSTLEIQRTEQGDSAMYLCASSLERQASGNTIYFGEGSWLTVV.